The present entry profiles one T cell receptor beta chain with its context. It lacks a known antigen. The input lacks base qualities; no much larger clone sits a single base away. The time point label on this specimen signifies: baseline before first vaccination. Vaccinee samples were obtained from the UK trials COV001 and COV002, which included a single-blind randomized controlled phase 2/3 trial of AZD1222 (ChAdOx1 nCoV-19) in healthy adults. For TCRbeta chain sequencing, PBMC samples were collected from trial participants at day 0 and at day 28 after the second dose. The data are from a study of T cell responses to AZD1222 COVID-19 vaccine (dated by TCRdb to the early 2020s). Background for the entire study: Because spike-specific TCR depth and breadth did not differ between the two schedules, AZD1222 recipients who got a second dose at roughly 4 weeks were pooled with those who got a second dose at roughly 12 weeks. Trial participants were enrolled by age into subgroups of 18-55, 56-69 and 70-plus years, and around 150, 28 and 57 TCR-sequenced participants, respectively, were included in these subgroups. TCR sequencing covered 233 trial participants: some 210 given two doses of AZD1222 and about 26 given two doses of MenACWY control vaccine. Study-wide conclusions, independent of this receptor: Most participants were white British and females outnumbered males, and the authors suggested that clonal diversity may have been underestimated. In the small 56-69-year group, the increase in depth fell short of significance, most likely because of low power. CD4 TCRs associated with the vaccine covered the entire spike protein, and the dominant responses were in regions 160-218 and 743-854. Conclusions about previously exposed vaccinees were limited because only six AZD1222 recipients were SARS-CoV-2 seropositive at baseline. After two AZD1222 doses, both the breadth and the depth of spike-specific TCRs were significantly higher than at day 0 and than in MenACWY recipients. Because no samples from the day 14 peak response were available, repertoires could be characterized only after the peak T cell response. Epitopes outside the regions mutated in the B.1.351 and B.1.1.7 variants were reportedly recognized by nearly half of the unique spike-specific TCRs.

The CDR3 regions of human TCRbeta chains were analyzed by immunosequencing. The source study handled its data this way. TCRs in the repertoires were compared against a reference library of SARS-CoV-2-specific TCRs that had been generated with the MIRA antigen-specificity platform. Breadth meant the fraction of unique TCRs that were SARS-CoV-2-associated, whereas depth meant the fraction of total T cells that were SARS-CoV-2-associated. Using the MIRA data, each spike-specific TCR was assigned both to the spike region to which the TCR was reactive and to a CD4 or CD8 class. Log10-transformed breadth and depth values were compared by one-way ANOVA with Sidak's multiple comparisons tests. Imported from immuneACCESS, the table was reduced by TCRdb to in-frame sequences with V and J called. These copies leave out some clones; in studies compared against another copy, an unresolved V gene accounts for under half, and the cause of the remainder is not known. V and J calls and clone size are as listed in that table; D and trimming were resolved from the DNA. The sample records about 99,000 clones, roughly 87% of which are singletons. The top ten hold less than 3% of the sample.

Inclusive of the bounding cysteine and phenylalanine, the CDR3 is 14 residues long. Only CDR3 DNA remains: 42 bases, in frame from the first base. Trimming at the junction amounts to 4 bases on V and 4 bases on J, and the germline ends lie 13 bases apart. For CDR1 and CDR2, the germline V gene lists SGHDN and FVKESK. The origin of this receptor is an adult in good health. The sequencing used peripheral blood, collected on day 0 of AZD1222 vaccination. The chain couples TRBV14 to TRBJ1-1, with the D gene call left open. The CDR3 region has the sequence CASSRETQGTEAFF. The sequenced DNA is TGTGCCAGCAGCCGGGAAACCCAAGGCACTGAAGCTTTCTTT.